This T cell receptor beta chain came from a study of OX40 agonist ivuxolimab in advanced cancers. Study details: Ivuxolimab is an agonistic anti-OX40 (CD134) antibody, and patients were treated with it. Of the participants, approximately 40% had some prior anti-PD-1, anti-PD-L1 or anti-CTLA-4 therapy, which was allowed.

The CDR3 has 15 amino acids. Trimming took 2 bases from V and 1 from J, leaving 9 bases between them. Germline V gives CDR1 MNHNY, CDR2 SVGAGI (reference sequence). Study-level results: At doses 0.1 to 3.0 mg/kg, CD4+ and CD8+ clones expanded. More expanded clones were found, on average, in CD8+ than in CD4+ T cells.

TCRdb keeps only in-frame clones here, not all; method: immunoSEQ multiplex PCR. The data hold some 74,000 clones, with roughly 82% observed a single time. About this clone itself: What it binds is not known.

The specimen comprised CD4+ or CD8+ T cells sorted from blood, sampled in a trial of the OX40 agonist ivuxolimab. The sequence was obtained from an adult with an advanced solid tumor such as melanoma, head and neck, liver or kidney cancer. This chain joins TRBV6-6 and TRBJ1-3; D gene unclear. In DNA form, the CDR3 reads TGTGCCAGCAGTTACAATGGAGATTCTGGAAACACCATATATTTT. Translated: CASSYNGDSGNTIYF.